One and the same sample provided the 26 T cell receptor beta chains below, sequenced in a study of T cells after yellow fever vaccination (dated by TCRdb to between 2019 and 2020). Per the publication, the treatment or condition label means: live attenuated yellow fever vaccine strain. Library preparation employed 5' RACE. Sequencing relied on an Illumina HiSeq 2500. Through fastp at Q25 and MiXCR, TCRdb rebuilt clones from the public reads, retaining in-frame beta chains. For every CDR3 protein sequence, its rows merge into one entry that carries the most common genes and DNA. The sample has hundreds of thousands of distinct CDR3 sequences on record, around 6.4% of them singletons. Of the sample, approximately 15% is held by the ten largest clones. Sample: PBMCs, taken 5 days after the yellow fever booster vaccination. Receptor source: a man aged 25 to 40 who received the YFV17D yellow fever vaccine.

Only a few counts were recorded for this clonotype. The chain couples TRBV25-1 to TRBJ1-1; maybe TRBD1 (5 bases). This CDR3 is 17 amino acids long. Germline V gene lookup returns CDR1 MGHDK and CDR2 SYGVNS. Trimming removed 1 base at V and 4 bases at J, with 19 bases between. Here the CDR3 reads CASSEFFPGKEGTEAFF. DNA for the CDR3: TGTGCCAGCAGTGAATTCTTCCCAGGGAAAGAGGGCACTGAAGCTTTCTTT.

V is TRBV12-3 or TRBV12-4 and J is TRBJ1-1; maybe TRBD1 (6 bases). The V and J ends lost 6 bases and 7 bases respectively, with 15 bases between them. This CDR3 is built from 13 residues. CDR3 DNA: TGTGCCAGCAGGACTAGGACAGTAGGTGAAGCTTTCTTT. This gives the protein CASRTRTVGEAFF.

This clonotype has ten or more counts. V is TRBV10-3 and J is TRBJ2-3; 8 bases match TRBD2. After removal of 0 bases from V and 4 bases from J, the junction contained 12 bases not matched to a gene. The CDR3 runs 18 residues. The V gene's germline CDR1 is ENHRY and CDR2 SYGVKD. The CDR3 bases are TGTGCCATCAGTGAGTCCTTCGCGGGAGGATTAGTGGCAGATACGCAGTATTTT. It specifies CAISESFAGGLVADTQYF.

This sequence joins TRBV5-1 and TRBJ2-7; TRBD2 matches at 12 bases. The length of the CDR3 is 17 residues. V shed 0 bases, J shed 5 bases, and the junction held 9 bases outside the gene matches. The germline gives CDR1 SGHRS, CDR2 YFSETQ. The CDR3 is CASSLGLAGGKGNEQYF. CDR3 coding DNA: TGCGCCAGCAGCTTGGGGCTAGCGGGAGGGAAGGGAAACGAGCAGTACTTC.

This clonotype was counted a few times. The chain uses TRBV7-2 and TRBJ2-1; TRBD2 matches 8 bases. The CDR3 totals 15 residues. The junction had 6 bases not matched to a gene; V was cut back by 5 bases and J by 3 bases. Germline lookup yields CDR1 SGHTA and CDR2 FQGNSA. In DNA form, the CDR3 reads TGTGCCAGCAGCCAAGGACTAGCCAGCTACAATGAGCAGTTCTTC. Translation: CASSQGLASYNEQFF.

In its sample, this clonotype was seen a few times. The J gene is TRBJ2-3, the V gene TRBV12-3 or TRBV12-4; D remains ambiguous. Trimming left V 3 bases short and J 0 bases short, with 7 bases between. The CDR3 is made up of 14 amino acids. CDR3 bases: TGTGCCAGCAGTTTTTTAGGGAGCACAGATACGCAGTATTTT. As protein: CASSFLGSTDTQYF.

In this sample, this clonotype turned up a few times. V usage is TRBV20-1 and J usage is TRBJ2-5, with unresolved D. The germline V and J ends were trimmed by 4 bases and 0 bases, with 9 bases remaining between them. The V gene's germline CDR1 is DFQATT and CDR2 SNEGSKA (reference sequence). The CDR3 consists of 13 residues. The CDR3 loop reads CSANRAYQETQYF. The CDR3 region has the DNA TGCAGTGCTAATAGGGCGTACCAAGAGACCCAGTACTTC.

DNA of the CDR3: TGTGCCAGCAATAACCTAGCGGGAGAATCCTACAATGAGCAGTTCTTC. This encodes CASNNLAGESYNEQFF. V gene TRBV5-4 combines with J gene TRBJ2-1; 10 bases map to TRBD2. V trimming: 6 bases; J trimming: 1 base; junction bases outside the gene matches: 7. Germline lookup yields CDR1 SGHNT and CDR2 YYREEE (reference sequence). This CDR3 region has 16 residues.

This clonotype was seen many times. The J gene is TRBJ2-7, the V gene TRBV29-1; no reliable D call. Per the germline V gene, CDR1 is SQVTM and CDR2 is ANQGSEA. Trimming took off 3 bases at V and 0 bases at J, with 9 bases between the two ends. CDR3 length equals 13 residues. The CDR3 spells CSVELESSYEQYF. CDR3 DNA sequence: TGCAGCGTTGAGTTAGAAAGCTCCTACGAGCAGTACTTC.

This clonotype was observed many times. The chain carries TRBV27 and TRBJ1-4, with D hard to call. Trimming took 8 bases from V and 2 from J, leaving 9 bases between them. Germline loops: CDR1 MNHEY, CDR2 SMNVEV (reference sequence). This CDR3 contains 13 residues. In DNA, the CDR3 is TGTGCCAGCTCGAGAGGGACTAATGAAAAACTGTTTTTT. Protein: CASSRGTNEKLFF.

This clonotype showed up many times. This chain uses TRBV5-1 with TRBJ2-3; the match to TRBD2 covers 7 bases. Trimming took 4 bases from V and 6 from J; bases not matched to a gene: 14. Germline V gene sequence: CDR1 SGHRS, CDR2 YFSETQ. The CDR3 length is 16 residues. The CDR3 DNA is TGCGCCAGCAGCCGTTCAGAGGGCGGGAGTCACGATACGCAGTATTTT. Translation: CASSRSEGGSHDTQYF.

This clonotype was seen many times. The gene calls are TRBV18 and TRBJ2-5; 8 bases are a match to TRBD2. This CDR3 comprises 14 residues. The V gene's germline CDR1 is KGHSH and CDR2 LQKENI. Germline trimming cut 6 bases from V and 5 bases from J; bases unmatched to any gene: 8. CDR3 sequence (DNA): TGTGCCAGCTCGCCGTTAGCGGGAAGTGAGACCCAGTACTTC. Translating it yields CASSPLAGSETQYF.

This clonotype was seen a handful of times. The genes are TRBV7-8 and TRBJ2-3; 11 bases align to TRBD2. Germline CDR1 is SGHVS and CDR2 is FQNEAQ. The CDR3 is 16 amino acids. V was clipped by 5 bases and J by 2 bases; unmatched bases: 6. CDR3 loop: CASSPGTSGPTDTQYF. The CDR3 bases are TGTGCCAGCAGCCCCGGGACTAGCGGACCCACAGATACGCAGTATTTT.

This clonotype was seen many times. The chain combines TRBV7-3 with TRBJ1-5; D perhaps matches TRBD1 (6 bases). The CDR3 loop spans 13 amino acids. The V end lost 5 bases, the J end lost 4 bases, and 9 bases lay between the germline ends. Germline V CDR1 and CDR2: SGHTA, FQGTGA. This chain's CDR3 is CASSAGQNQPQHF. The DNA of the CDR3 is TGTGCCAGCAGCGCCGGACAGAATCAGCCCCAGCATTTT.

This clonotype was recorded a few times. The chain links TRBV5-1 to TRBJ2-1; D unclear. Trimming left V 1 base short and J 1 base short, with 9 bases between. The CDR3 has 15 amino acids. Germline V gives CDR1 SGHRS, CDR2 YFSETQ. The CDR3 DNA reads TGCGCCAGCAGCTTGTGGTTGGGGTCCTACAATGAGCAGTTCTTC. Amino acid sequence: CASSLWLGSYNEQFF.

The sample holds many counts of this clonotype. V and J are TRBV20-1 and TRBJ1-4, with D hard to call. The CDR3 has 13 amino acids. V shed 7 bases and J shed 4 bases, with 13 bases lying between them. The germline gives CDR1 DFQATT, CDR2 SNEGSKA (reference sequence). CDR3 residues: CSGTDGYNEKLFF. CDR3 DNA sequence: TGCAGTGGGACGGACGGATATAATGAAAAACTGTTTTTT.

This clonotype was detected many times. The V gene is TRBV12-3 or TRBV12-4, the J gene TRBJ1-1; no definite D call. The V end lost 11 bases, the J end lost 4 bases, and 20 bases lay between the germline ends. CDR3 length: 14 residues. Here the CDR3 reads CADGELWGGTEAFF. In DNA form, the CDR3 reads TGTGCCGACGGCGAGCTGTGGGGAGGCACTGAAGCTTTCTTT.

This clonotype was recorded a few times. This chain links TRBV11-2 with TRBJ2-5, with 10 nucleotides matching TRBD2. The CDR3 extends over 17 amino acids. Germline-derived CDR1 and CDR2 are SGHAT and FQNNGV. With V trimmed by 5 bases and J by 5 bases, 14 bases remained unmatched. CDR3 protein: CASSLLLASGSPETQYF. Written as DNA, the CDR3 is TGTGCCAGCAGCCTTCTATTGGCTAGCGGGAGCCCGGAGACCCAGTACTTC.

This clonotype was found many times. CDR3 nucleotide sequence: TGTGCCAGCGATGACGTACGCACAGATACGCAGTATTTT. Its translation is CASDDVRTDTQYF. The chain links TRBV28 to TRBJ2-3; D unresolved. Per the germline V gene, CDR1 is MDHEN and CDR2 is SYDVKM. This CDR3 region has 13 residues. V was trimmed by 8 bases and J by 1 base, leaving 10 bases between them.

The chain links TRBV25-1 to TRBJ2-2; TRBD2 matches 10 bases. After removal of 5 bases from V and 2 bases from J, the junction contained 5 bases not matched to a gene. CDR3 size: 16 residues. Germline CDR1 is MGHDK and CDR2 is SYGVNS. The CDR3 is CASSTSSGRNTGELFF. CDR3 DNA: TGTGCCAGCAGTACATCTAGCGGGAGAAACACCGGGGAGCTGTTTTTT.

This clonotype was detected many times. The gene calls are TRBV6-5 and TRBJ2-5; D unresolved. The CDR3 runs 16 residues. Germline V CDR1 and CDR2: MNHEY, SVGAGI. V lost 2 bases, J lost 1 base, and 14 bases lay in between. The CDR3 DNA is TGTGCCAGCAGTTACGGCCCCGGACGGAGCCAAGAGACCCAGTACTTC. Translated: CASSYGPGRSQETQYF.

This clonotype was counted many times. In DNA form, the CDR3 reads TGCAGTGCTCCATTAGCGGGAGGGCGGAATGAGCAGTTCTTC. Translating gives CSAPLAGGRNEQFF. The chain has TRBV20-1 and TRBJ2-1, with TRBD2 matching over 11 bases. The ends lost 5 bases at V and 7 bases at J; junction bases unmatched: 7. The CDR3 covers 14 residues. Looked up from germline, CDR1 is DFQATT and CDR2 is SNEGSKA (reference sequence).

This clonotype has ten or more counts. V usage is TRBV7-8 and J usage is TRBJ2-3, with D perhaps TRBD2 (6 bases). This CDR3 has 15 amino acids. V was clipped by 2 bases and J by 6 bases, with 15 bases between them. In germline, CDR1 is SGHVS, CDR2 FQNEAQ. The CDR3 loop is CASSLRSPRGDTQYF. Here the CDR3 DNA reads TGTGCCAGCAGCTTAAGGTCACCCCGGGGGGATACGCAGTATTTT.

At least ten counts were recorded for this clonotype. The chain employs TRBV2 and TRBJ2-1, with 8 bases that match TRBD2. The CDR3 has 14 amino acids. J lost 4 bases, V lost 8 bases, and 7 bases had no gene match. Per the germline V gene, CDR1 is SNHLY and CDR2 is FYNNEI. The CDR3 loop is CASLRAGVYNEQFF. In DNA, the CDR3 is TGTGCCAGCCTTCGAGCGGGAGTATACAATGAGCAGTTCTTC. Based on the CDR3 plus reference TRBV2 and TRBJ2-1, the full variable domain is EPEVTQTPSHQVTQMGQEVILRCVPISNHLYFYWYRQILGQKVEFLVSFYNNEISEKSEIFDDQFSVERPDGSNFTLKIRSTKLEDSAMYFCASLRAGVYNEQFFGPGTRLTVL.

This clonotype was seen a handful of times. The V and J genes are TRBV18 and TRBJ2-1, with TRBD2 identical over 9 bases. The CDR3 has 18 amino acids. The germline V gene encodes CDR1 KGHSH and CDR2 LQKENI. V lost 3 bases, J lost 7 bases, and 16 bases stayed unmatched. The CDR3 DNA sequence: TGTGCCAGCTCACCCTCTTTGAGTAGCGGGAGACCAATAAATGAGCAGTTCTTC. This translates into CASSPSLSSGRPINEQFF.

This clonotype has more than one count but fewer than ten. The rearrangement links TRBV7-9 to TRBJ2-7; the D call may be TRBD1 or TRBD2 (5 bases each). The V gene's germline CDR1 is SEHNR and CDR2 FQNEAQ (reference sequence). The CDR3 has 14 amino acids. V lost 3 bases and J lost 6, with 15 bases in between. Here the CDR3 DNA reads TGTGCCAGCAGCTTCACAGGCCGGGGCGCCGAGCAGTACTTC. This gives the protein CASSFTGRGAEQYF.